These T cell receptor beta chains were read from a single sample in a study of cytotoxic CD8 clonotypes in ibrutinib-treated CLL. The data were produced by immunoSEQ multiplex PCR, yet TCRdb's version contains in-frame clones alone and is incomplete. The sample holds roughly 180,000 clones, 84% seen once. The sequencing here drew on PBMCs, taken after 24 months of ibrutinib treatment. The source is a human donor with chronic lymphocytic leukemia. The CDR3 runs from the conserved cysteine through the conserved F or W. Fields, in order: clone size, V gene, D gene, J gene, CDR3 length, CDR3 protein, CDR3 DNA. D genes are given only for firm matches. Size is stated for part of the rows, as once, few or many counts, or as a class when the clone is expanded.

clone_size: .
v_call: TRBV6-5
d_call: .
j_call: TRBJ1-3
cdr3_length: 14
cdr3_aa: CASSGPGSGNTIYF
cdr3_nt: TGTGCCAGCAGCGGACCGGGATCTGGAAACACCATATATTTT

clone_size: .
v_call: TRBV5-1
d_call: .
j_call: TRBJ2-7
cdr3_length: 12
cdr3_aa: CASSLTDNEQYF
cdr3_nt: TGCGCCAGCAGCCTTACGGACAACGAGCAGTACTTC

clone_size: few
v_call: TRBV5-6
d_call: TRBD1
j_call: TRBJ2-1
cdr3_length: 14
cdr3_aa: CASSLQTGVREQFF
cdr3_nt: TGTGCCAGCAGCTTGCAGACAGGGGTTAGGGAGCAGTTCTTC

clone_size: .
v_call: TRBV4-3
d_call: TRBD1
j_call: TRBJ1-2
cdr3_length: 15
cdr3_aa: CASSHGDRGSEGYTF
cdr3_nt: TGCGCCAGCAGCCATGGAGACAGGGGGTCGGAGGGCTACACCTTC

clone_size: .
v_call: TRBV4-1
d_call: TRBD1
j_call: TRBJ1-5
cdr3_length: 15
cdr3_aa: CASSPRTGKEQPQHF
cdr3_nt: TGCGCCAGCAGCCCGCGGACAGGGAAAGAGCAGCCCCAGCATTTT

clone_size: .
v_call: TRBV11-2
d_call: .
j_call: TRBJ1-4
cdr3_length: 17
cdr3_aa: CASSLVRSPPGREKLFF
cdr3_nt: TGTGCCAGCAGCTTAGTGAGGTCGCCGCCCGGCAGAGAAAAACTGTTTTTT

clone_size: .
v_call: TRBV7-2
d_call: .
j_call: TRBJ2-7
cdr3_length: 14
cdr3_aa: CASSLDSGVYEQYF
cdr3_nt: TGTGCCAGCAGCTTGGACTCGGGAGTATACGAGCAGTACTTC

clone_size: .
v_call: TRBV7-2
d_call: TRBD2
j_call: TRBJ2-7
cdr3_length: 13
cdr3_aa: CASSSTGTSEQYF
cdr3_nt: TGTGCCAGCAGCTCTACCGGGACTAGCGAGCAGTACTTC

clone_size: .
v_call: TRBV5-6
d_call: TRBD1
j_call: TRBJ1-5
cdr3_length: 15
cdr3_aa: CASSQLDRDDQPQHF
cdr3_nt: TGTGCCAGCAGCCAATTAGACAGGGACGATCAGCCCCAGCATTTT

clone_size: .
v_call: TRBV14
d_call: TRBD1
j_call: TRBJ2-5
cdr3_length: 15
cdr3_aa: CASSQNPGTGETQYF
cdr3_nt: TGTGCCAGCAGCCAAAACCCCGGGACAGGAGAGACCCAGTACTTC

clone_size: .
v_call: TRBV10-3
d_call: .
j_call: TRBJ2-2
cdr3_length: 13
cdr3_aa: CAISESPPSPLFF
cdr3_nt: TGTGCCATCAGTGAGTCTCCCCCGTCGCCGCTGTTTTTT

clone_size: .
v_call: TRBV5-1
d_call: TRBD2
j_call: TRBJ2-5
cdr3_length: 15
cdr3_aa: CASSLIPSGTETQYF
cdr3_nt: TGCGCCAGCAGCTTGATCCCTAGCGGGACGGAGACCCAGTACTTC

clone_size: .
v_call: TRBV4-1
d_call: .
j_call: TRBJ1-5
cdr3_length: 16
cdr3_aa: CASSQEVSEGVQPQHF
cdr3_nt: TGCGCCAGCAGCCAAGAGGTGTCAGAAGGGGTTCAGCCCCAGCATTTT

clone_size: once
v_call: TRBV19
d_call: .
j_call: TRBJ1-5
cdr3_length: 16
cdr3_aa: CASNILRGAQGQPQHF
cdr3_nt: TGTGCCAGTAATATCCTTAGGGGGGCCCAGGGTCAGCCCCAGCATTTT

clone_size: .
v_call: TRBV2
d_call: TRBD2
j_call: TRBJ2-1
cdr3_length: 16
cdr3_aa: CASSESLAGRNNEQFF
cdr3_nt: TGTGCCAGCAGTGAAAGTCTAGCGGGACGAAACAATGAGCAGTTCTTC

clone_size: .
v_call: TRBV2
d_call: TRBD1
j_call: TRBJ2-2
cdr3_length: 15
cdr3_aa: CASITTGGVTGELFF
cdr3_nt: TGTGCCAGCATCACGACAGGGGGGGTTACCGGGGAGCTGTTTTTT

clone_size: once
v_call: TRBV28
d_call: .
j_call: TRBJ2-5
cdr3_length: 12
cdr3_aa: CASSPPKETQYF
cdr3_nt: TGTGCCAGCAGTCCCCCCAAGGAGACCCAGTACTTC

clone_size: .
v_call: TRBV12-5
d_call: .
j_call: TRBJ1-1
cdr3_length: 13
cdr3_aa: CASGLDRNTEAFF
cdr3_nt: TGTGCTAGTGGTTTGGATCGGAACACTGAAGCTTTCTTT

clone_size: .
v_call: TRBV7-9
d_call: TRBD2
j_call: TRBJ2-1
cdr3_length: 18
cdr3_aa: CASSLARVAGVAYNEQFF
cdr3_nt: TGTGCCAGCAGCTTAGCGAGAGTAGCGGGAGTGGCCTACAATGAGCAGTTCTTC

clone_size: once
v_call: TRBV9
d_call: TRBD1
j_call: TRBJ1-1
cdr3_length: 15
cdr3_aa: CASSLDGQGGTEAFF
cdr3_nt: TGTGCCAGCAGCCTAGATGGACAGGGCGGTACTGAAGCTTTCTTT

clone_size: once
v_call: TRBV9
d_call: TRBD1
j_call: TRBJ2-3
cdr3_length: 17
cdr3_aa: CASSERSETGIRDTQYF
cdr3_nt: TGTGCCAGCAGCGAGAGGAGTGAGACAGGGATTAGAGATACGCAGTATTTT

clone_size: .
v_call: TRBV6-4
d_call: .
j_call: TRBJ1-6
cdr3_length: 15
cdr3_aa: CASSRRQAYNSPLHF
cdr3_nt: TGTGCCAGCAGTCGGCGACAGGCTTATAATTCACCCCTCCACTTT

clone_size: .
v_call: TRBV9
d_call: .
j_call: TRBJ2-6
cdr3_length: 17
cdr3_aa: CASSPPGTLSGANVLTF
cdr3_nt: TGTGCCAGCAGCCCCCCCGGGACGCTATCTGGGGCCAACGTCCTGACTTTC

clone_size: .
v_call: TRBV5-6
d_call: .
j_call: TRBJ2-7
cdr3_length: 14
cdr3_aa: CASSLGRGAGEQYF
cdr3_nt: TGTGCCAGCAGCTTGGGCAGGGGTGCTGGCGAGCAGTACTTC